One and the same sample provided the 17 T cell receptor beta chains below, sequenced in a study of T cell responses to AZD1222 COVID-19 vaccine. Profiled with immunoSEQ multiplex PCR; TCRdb holds only in-frame clones, not every one. Here the sample spans more than 85,000 clones, 90% to 95% being singletons. The sample was peripheral blood, taken on day 0 of AZD1222 vaccination. The receptor source for this set is an adult in good health.

The chain combines TRBV6-1 with TRBJ1-2; 8 bases fit TRBD1. Germline CDR1 MNHNS, CDR2 SASEGT. Unmatched junction bases numbered 14, after V lost 1 base and J lost 4 bases. CDR3 length: 18 amino acids. CDR3 coding DNA: TGTGCCAGCAGTGAAGTCCCGATAATCTCGACAGGGGCCTATGGCTACACCTTC. This gives the protein CASSEVPIISTGAYGYTF.

This chain joins TRBV5-1 and TRBJ2-1; D possibly uses TRBD1 or TRBD2 (5 bases each). The CDR3 has 17 residues. The germline gives CDR1 SGHRS, CDR2 YFSETQ. Trimming removed 3 bases from V and 2 bases from J, with 18 bases in between. The CDR3 DNA is TGCGCCAGCAGCTCGATTTTCAGGGAGCCGACCTACAATGAGCAGTTCTTC. Residues: CASSSIFREPTYNEQFF. Based on the CDR3 plus reference TRBV5-1 and TRBJ2-1, the full variable domain is KAGVTQTPRYLIKTRGQQVTLSCSPISGHRSVSWYQQTPGQGLQFLFEYFSETQRNKGNFPGRFSGRQFSNSRSEMNVSTLELGDSALYLCASSSIFREPTYNEQFFGPGTRLTVL.

The chain links TRBV7-9 to TRBJ2-1; the D call may be TRBD1 or TRBD2 (5 bases each). The CDR3 consists of 15 residues. Germline CDR1 and CDR2: SEHNR and FQNEAQ (reference sequence). V lost 2 bases and J 8 bases, leaving 16 bases between the germline ends. This CDR3 reads CASSLFGARGDEQFF. CDR3 nucleotide sequence: TGTGCCAGCAGCTTATTTGGGGCCCGGGGCGATGAGCAGTTCTTC.

This chain uses TRBV4-1 with TRBJ1-2, with a weak D call TRBD1 (5 bases). Trimming took off 1 base at V and 5 bases at J, with 17 bases between the two ends. CDR1 MGHRA and CDR2 YSYEKL come from the germline V gene. The CDR3 spans 16 residues. CDR3 loop: CASSQGTGRGTYGYTF. CDR3 nucleotides: TGCGCCAGCAGCCAAGGGACGGGCCGGGGGACGTATGGCTACACCTTC.

CDR3 nucleotide sequence: TGTGCCAGCAGTGAAGAGGGAGGGGGCCTATTCGAGCAGTACTTC. Its protein product is CASSEEGGGLFEQYF. The chain joins TRBV2 to TRBJ2-7; D assignment may be TRBD1 or TRBD2 (7 bases each). CDR1 is SNHLY and CDR2 is FYNNEI in the germline V gene. V lost 1 base, J lost 6 bases, and 16 bases lay in between. The CDR3 covers 15 residues.

This sequence joins TRBV7-2 and TRBJ2-1, with D unresolved. Germline CDR1 SGHTA, CDR2 FQGNSA. V lost 1 base and J 4 bases, leaving 8 bases between the germline ends. There are 14 residues in the CDR3. CDR3 in amino acids: CASSLGTEYNEQFF. The CDR3 coding sequence is TGTGCCAGCAGCTTAGGGACGGAGTACAATGAGCAGTTCTTC.

CDR3 protein: CAISEQSGRAVNEQFF. The CDR3 DNA is TGTGCCATCAGTGAGCAGAGCGGGAGGGCCGTTAATGAGCAGTTCTTC. This chain joins TRBV10-3 and TRBJ2-1; TRBD2 aligns across 10 bases. The V gene's germline CDR1 is ENHRY and CDR2 SYGVKD. This CDR3 is built from 16 residues. After removal of 2 bases from V and 7 bases from J, the junction contained 8 bases not matched to a gene.

The rearrangement links TRBV30 to TRBJ1-4, with unresolved D. From germline, CDR1 is GTSNPN and CDR2 SVGIG (reference sequence). Trimming removed 1 base from V and 0 bases from J, with 9 bases in between. The CDR3 runs to 15 residues. CDR3 DNA sequence: TGTGCCTGGAGTGGTGGGTTCTCAACTAATGAAAAACTGTTTTTT. Its translation: CAWSGGFSTNEKLFF.

This chain joins TRBV9 and TRBJ2-7; a possible D gene is TRBD2 (6 bases). Germline V gene sequence: CDR1 SGDLS, CDR2 YYNGEE. The CDR3 has 14 amino acids. V was shortened by 4 bases and J by 2 bases, with 13 bases between the two germline ends. The CDR3 sequence: CASSTTTSTYEQYF. DNA of the CDR3: TGTGCCAGCAGCACAACGACTAGTACCTACGAGCAGTACTTC.

The gene calls are TRBV5-1 and TRBJ1-4, with 9 bases that match TRBD1. V shed 0 bases and J 7 bases; nucleotides not matched to a gene: 4. The CDR3 spans 15 residues. Germline V gene sequence: CDR1 SGHRS, CDR2 YFSETQ. The CDR3 spells CASSLEGQGGEKLFF. CDR3 bases: TGCGCCAGCAGCTTGGAGGGACAGGGTGGTGAAAAACTGTTTTTT.

This clone came up once. The rearrangement joins TRBV6-5 to TRBJ1-3, with 10 bases lining up with TRBD1. This CDR3 has 14 amino acids. The ends lost 6 bases at V and 8 bases at J; junction bases unmatched: 7. Germline V lookup: CDR1 MNHEY, CDR2 SVGAGI. The CDR3 loop reads CASSSWDRGDTIYF. The CDR3 DNA reads TGTGCCAGCAGCTCCTGGGACAGGGGTGACACCATATATTTT.

The chain combines TRBV15 with TRBJ1-5; possibly TRBD1 for D (5 bases). The CDR3 extends over 16 amino acids. V was cut by 0 bases and J by 3 bases, with 12 bases left in between. Germline CDR1 reads LNHNV; CDR2 reads YYDKDF (reference sequence). DNA of the CDR3: TGTGCCACCAGCAGAGATCTTGCCAGGGCCAATCAGCCCCAGCATTTT. This gives the protein CATSRDLARANQPQHF. The variable domain in full, completed from reference TRBV15 and TRBJ1-5, reads DAMVIQNPRYQVTQFGKPVTLSCSQTLNHNVMYWYQQKSSQAPKLLFHYYDKDFNNEADTPDNFQSRRPNTSFCFLDIRSPGLGDTAMYLCATSRDLARANQPQHFGDGTRLSIL.

This chain joins TRBV30 and TRBJ1-1; D is undetermined. The germline V and J ends were trimmed by 4 bases and 0 bases, with 9 bases remaining between them. CDR3 size: 13 residues. Germline assignment: CDR1 GTSNPN and CDR2 SVGIG (reference sequence). CDR3 nucleotides: TGTGCCTGGACCAGATCGGTGAACACTGAAGCTTTCTTT. Protein: CAWTRSVNTEAFF.

This chain connects TRBV15 to TRBJ1-1; D gene unclear. Trimming stripped 2 bases from V and 3 bases from J, with 7 bases between. The germline gives CDR1 LNHNV, CDR2 YYDKDF (reference sequence). The CDR3 covers 13 residues. This CDR3 is CATSRQFDTEAFF. The CDR3 nucleotides are TGTGCCACCAGCAGACAATTTGACACTGAAGCTTTCTTT. The variable domain in full, completed from reference TRBV15 and TRBJ1-1, reads DAMVIQNPRYQVTQFGKPVTLSCSQTLNHNVMYWYQQKSSQAPKLLFHYYDKDFNNEADTPDNFQSRRPNTSFCFLDIRSPGLGDTAMYLCATSRQFDTEAFFGQGTRLTVV.

This chain joins TRBV10-3 and TRBJ1-6, with D hard to call. The CDR3 length is 13 residues. Trimming removed 7 bases from V and 11 bases from J, with 15 bases in between. Germline CDR1 reads ENHRY; CDR2 reads SYGVKD. In DNA form, the CDR3 reads TGTGCCATCATAAAGGAGGCTGGGGCACCCCTCCACTTT. This codes for CAIIKEAGAPLHF.

The genes are TRBV4-3 and TRBJ2-1; possibly TRBD1 or TRBD2 for D (6 bases each). V was clipped by 0 bases and J by 4 bases, with 13 bases between them. The CDR3 has 16 amino acids. Germline lookup yields CDR1 LGHNA and CDR2 YSLEER. In DNA form, the CDR3 reads TGCGCCAGCAGCCAAGAATGGGGGGCGCTTTACAATGAGCAGTTCTTC. The encoded protein is CASSQEWGALYNEQFF.

The chain joins TRBV5-1 to TRBJ1-5; 7 bases line up with TRBD1. The junction had 2 bases not matched to a gene; V was cut back by 0 bases and J by 5 bases. This CDR3 has 14 amino acids. Germline V lookup: CDR1 SGHRS, CDR2 YFSETQ. CDR3 loop: CASSLGQGDQPQHF. In nucleotides, the CDR3 is TGCGCCAGCAGCTTGGGGCAGGGGGATCAGCCCCAGCATTTT.